This is a list of T cell receptor beta chains from one sample in a study of Ad26.COV2.S vaccination and SARS-CoV-2 variants. Here immunoSEQ multiplex PCR was the method, and the copy in TCRdb shows in-frame clones only, minus some. In the table there are roughly 510,000 clones, 87% of which are singletons. This specimen consisted of peripheral blood, obtained in a trial of Ad26.COV2.S vaccine versus placebo. These receptors were collected from a person between 18 and 65 years old who received the Ad26.COV2.S COVID-19 vaccine or a placebo. The CDR3 runs from the conserved cysteine through the conserved F or W. A D gene is named only where the DNA matches it firmly. Not every row has a clone size; where given, it reads once, few, many or a size class.

v_call	clone_size	d_call	j_call	cdr3_aa	cdr3_nt
TRBV5-1	.	.	TRBJ1-1	CASSLSGDSTEAFF	TGCGCCAGCAGCTTGTCGGGAGACAGCACTGAAGCTTTCTTT
TRBV5-1	.	.	TRBJ2-7	CASSLRGRPYEQYF	TGCGCCAGCAGCTTGCGGGGGCGTCCCTACGAGCAGTACTTC
TRBV19	.	TRBD1	TRBJ2-6	CASSSRTGRLSGANVLTF	TGTGCCAGTAGTAGCCGGACAGGGAGGTTGTCTGGGGCCAACGTCCTGACTTTC
TRBV30	.	.	TRBJ2-7	CAWSVRAVEQYF	TGTGCCTGGAGTGTACGAGCTGTGGAGCAGTACTTC
TRBV7-2	once	.	TRBJ1-2	CASSPRRVYGYTF	TGTGCCAGCAGCCCTCGTCGGGTATATGGCTACACCTTC
TRBV6-5	.	TRBD1	TRBJ1-3	CASTRDRLNTIYF	TGTGCCAGCACCCGGGACAGGTTAAACACCATATATTTT
TRBV24-1	.	.	TRBJ2-5	CATSQAGETQYF	TGTGCCACCAGTCAGGCGGGGGAGACCCAGTACTTC
TRBV7-8	.	.	TRBJ1-4	CASSLSQGGNEKLFF	TGTGCCAGCAGCTTGAGTCAAGGGGGAAATGAAAAACTGTTTTTT
TRBV3-1/TRBV3-2	.	TRBD2	TRBJ2-1	CASSRVWGGRGNEQFF	TGTGCCAGCAGCCGAGTTTGGGGCGGGAGAGGCAATGAGCAGTTCTTC
TRBV9	once	TRBD1	TRBJ2-1	CASSVVTGEQFF	TGTGCCAGCAGCGTAGTGACAGGGGAGCAGTTCTTC
TRBV29-1	.	.	TRBJ1-2	CSVEKREGGYGYTF	TGCAGCGTTGAAAAACGAGAGGGCGGCTATGGCTACACCTTC
TRBV19	.	TRBD1	TRBJ1-5	CASSTGTGGNQPQHF	TGTGCCAGTAGTACAGGGACAGGGGGCAATCAGCCCCAGCATTTT
TRBV7-6	.	TRBD2	TRBJ2-1	CASSRRTSGGHNEQFF	TGTGCCAGCAGCCGCAGGACTAGCGGGGGCCACAATGAGCAGTTCTTC
TRBV10-3	.	TRBD2	TRBJ2-3	CAISEGGSSYTQYF	TGTGCCATCAGTGAAGGCGGGAGCAGCTATACGCAGTATTTT
TRBV18	.	TRBD2	TRBJ2-7	CASSLGLAGPYEQYF	TGTGCCAGCTCACTCGGACTAGCGGGCCCCTACGAGCAGTACTTC
TRBV9	once	TRBD1	TRBJ1-1	CASSVGGQGTEAFF	TGTGCCAGCAGCGTAGGCGGACAGGGCACTGAAGCTTTCTTT
TRBV6-5	once	.	TRBJ2-2	CASSYSIGPGELFF	TGTGCCAGCAGTTACTCGATAGGGCCCGGGGAGCTGTTTTTT
TRBV10-3	.	.	TRBJ1-1	CAIERTANTEAFF	TGTGCCATCGAGAGGACCGCGAACACTGAAGCTTTCTTT
TRBV7-9	.	TRBD1	TRBJ1-2	CASSGDRQTNYGYTF	TGTGCCAGCAGCGGGGACAGGCAGACTAACTATGGCTACACCTTC
TRBV27	.	.	TRBJ2-7	CASSHRQAYEQYF	TGTGCCAGCAGTCACCGACAGGCCTACGAGCAGTACTTC
TRBV24-1	.	TRBD2	TRBJ2-1	CATSDSRTSGKYNEQFF	TGTGCCACCAGTGATTCACGGACTAGCGGGAAGTACAATGAGCAGTTCTTC
TRBV6-6	.	.	TRBJ1-5	CASSYGQGSQPQHF	TGTGCCAGCAGTTACGGGCAGGGGTCTCAGCCCCAGCATTTT
TRBV19	.	.	TRBJ2-3	CASSILGTDTQYF	TGTGCCAGTAGTATTTTGGGCACAGATACGCAGTATTTT
TRBV28	.	.	TRBJ2-3	CASSPAGTDTQYF	TGTGCCAGCAGTCCAGCAGGGACAGATACGCAGTATTTT
TRBV18	.	TRBD2	TRBJ2-1	CASSPPGLAGSYNEQFF	TGTGCCAGCTCTCCTCCGGGACTAGCGGGATCCTACAATGAGCAGTTCTTC
TRBV18	.	.	TRBJ2-4	CASSPLWGPGDIQYF	TGTGCCAGCTCACCACTTTGGGGTCCTGGTGACATTCAGTACTTC
TRBV4-3	.	.	TRBJ1-2	CASSQDRRVGGYTF	TGCGCCAGCAGCCAAGATAGGAGGGTTGGTGGCTACACCTTC
TRBV7-9	few	TRBD1	TRBJ1-5	CASSLGQGAVEPQHF	TGTGCCAGCAGCTTAGGACAGGGGGCCGTCGAGCCCCAGCATTTT
TRBV2	.	.	TRBJ1-2	CASALTAAQVGGYTF	TGTGCCAGCGCGTTGACAGCCGCCCAAGTGGGTGGCTACACCTTC
TRBV7-9	.	.	TRBJ2-7	CASSLGSYTYEQYF	TGTGCCAGCAGCTTGGGGTCCTACACCTACGAGCAGTACTTC
TRBV6-2/TRBV6-3	.	.	TRBJ1-3	CASSPTVGASTIYF	TGTGCCAGCAGCCCTACGGTGGGGGCGAGCACCATATATTTT
TRBV9	.	.	TRBJ1-1	CASSVVADNTEAFF	TGTGCCAGCAGCGTAGTGGCGGATAACACTGAAGCTTTCTTT
TRBV6-5	.	.	TRBJ1-2	CASSPSGLGYTF	TGTGCCAGCAGCCCGTCGGGATTGGGCTACACCTTC
TRBV5-1	.	.	TRBJ2-3	CASSLGGFQDTQYF	TGCGCCAGCAGCTTGGGGGGTTTTCAAGATACGCAGTATTTT
TRBV5-4	.	.	TRBJ2-7	CASSLVGTPSYEQYF	TGTGCCAGCAGCTTGGTGGGGACACCTTCCTACGAGCAGTACTTC
TRBV6-5	.	.	TRBJ2-7	CASRPHRLDSYEQYF	TGTGCCAGCAGACCCCATCGACTGGATTCCTACGAGCAGTACTTC
TRBV7-8	.	.	TRBJ2-5	CASSPFGAEETQYF	TGTGCCAGCAGCCCTTTTGGGGCAGAAGAGACCCAGTACTTC
TRBV29-1	.	.	TRBJ1-2	CSVGRKNYGYTF	TGCAGCGTTGGACGGAAGAACTATGGCTACACCTTC
TRBV5-1	.	TRBD2	TRBJ2-3	CATRGETSGSLDTQYF	TGCGCCACCAGGGGCGAGACTAGCGGGAGTCTTGATACGCAGTATTTT
TRBV27	many	TRBD2	TRBJ2-2	CASSPMGLFGLADTGELFF	TGTGCCAGCAGTCCCATGGGCCTGTTTGGCCTAGCGGACACCGGGGAGCTGTTTTTT
TRBV7-8	few	.	TRBJ2-7	CASSLGRRSSYEQYF	TGTGCCAGCAGCTTAGGAAGGCGGAGCTCCTACGAGCAGTACTTC
TRBV7-9	.	TRBD1	TRBJ1-2	CASSNQGTVLGYTF	TGTGCCAGCAGCAACCAAGGGACAGTTTTAGGCTACACCTTC
TRBV28	.	.	TRBJ2-5	CASSREETQYF	TGTGCCAGCAGCAGAGAGGAGACCCAGTACTTC
TRBV5-4	.	TRBD2	TRBJ2-5	CASSPGLAGGQETQYF	TGTGCCAGCAGCCCGGGACTAGCAGGAGGGCAAGAGACCCAGTACTTC
TRBV9	.	.	TRBJ1-2	CASSDSTDTYGYTF	TGTGCCAGCAGCGATTCGACAGACACCTATGGCTACACCTTC
TRBV5-4	.	TRBD1	TRBJ1-4	CASSPDRDSTNEKLFF	TGTGCCAGCAGCCCCGACAGGGACTCAACTAATGAAAAACTGTTTTTT
TRBV15	.	.	TRBJ2-3	CATSTVAHRGTDTQYF	TGTGCCACCAGCACCGTGGCCCACCGGGGCACAGATACGCAGTATTTT
TRBV6-2/TRBV6-3	.	.	TRBJ1-5	CASSTINQPQHF	TGTGCCAGCAGTACTATCAATCAGCCCCAGCATTTT
TRBV27	few	.	TRBJ1-1	CASRWVMNTEAFF	TGTGCCAGCAGGTGGGTCATGAACACTGAAGCTTTCTTT
TRBV2	.	.	TRBJ2-1	CASSEAWGYNEQFF	TGTGCCAGCAGTGAAGCCTGGGGTTACAATGAGCAGTTCTTC
TRBV3-1/TRBV3-2	.	TRBD2	TRBJ2-3	CASSFELAGTDTQYF	TGTGCCAGCAGCTTCGAACTAGCGGGAACTGATACGCAGTATTTT
TRBV27	.	.	TRBJ2-7	CASSPGGAGKGYEQYF	TGTGCCAGCAGCCCAGGGGGAGCGGGTAAGGGCTACGAGCAGTACTTC
TRBV6-5	.	.	TRBJ1-1	CASRERGHMNTEAFF	TGTGCTAGCAGGGAGAGGGGCCATATGAACACTGAAGCTTTCTTT
TRBV7-8	.	TRBD2	TRBJ2-7	CASSTGLAGVTWYEQYF	TGTGCCAGCAGCACCGGACTAGCGGGGGTAACTTGGTACGAGCAGTACTTC
TRBV10-1	.	.	TRBJ2-3	CASSESTGSTDTQYF	TGCGCCAGCAGTGAGTCGACAGGTAGCACAGATACGCAGTATTTT